The 21 T cell receptor beta chains below all came from one sample that was sequenced in a study of T cell responses to AZD1222 COVID-19 vaccine. Only in-frame clones appear in the TCRdb table, and some are missing; sequencing was by immunoSEQ multiplex PCR. The table records tens of thousands of clones, 75% to 90% of them present only once. Sequencing was performed on peripheral blood, taken on day 0 of AZD1222 vaccination. The receptors come from an adult in good health.

This chain links TRBV5-1 with TRBJ2-7; the D call may be TRBD1 or TRBD2 (6 bases each). Germline-derived CDR1 and CDR2 are SGHRS and YFSETQ. The CDR3 runs to 15 residues. Trimming removed 3 bases from V and 3 bases from J, with 16 bases in between. The CDR3 is CASSSGGSSLYEQYF. CDR3 coding DNA: TGCGCCAGCAGCTCCGGGGGCAGCTCGCTCTACGAGCAGTACTTC.

This clone turned up a few times. J is TRBJ1-2 and V is TRBV27, with TRBD1 as a possible D gene (5 bases). The CDR3 sequence is 15 residues long. The ends were cut back, 5 bases at V and 5 bases at J, with 18 bases in the middle. CDR1 is MNHEY and CDR2 is SMNVEV in the germline V gene (reference sequence). In DNA form, the CDR3 reads TGTGCCAGCAGTCCCTCGGTCCTCGGGGCTTATGGCTACACCTTC. It yields the protein CASSPSVLGAYGYTF.

J is TRBJ1-5 and V is TRBV5-5; no clear D. The germline gives CDR1 SGHKS, CDR2 YYEKEE (reference sequence). V lost 7 bases to trimming and J lost 3 bases, with 11 bases between them. The CDR3 totals 13 residues. The CDR3 DNA reads as TGTGCCAGCTGTAATGGGGTCAATCAGCCCCAGCATTTT. It encodes CASCNGVNQPQHF.

The rearrangement joins TRBV6-4 to TRBJ2-3, with TRBD1 identical over 10 bases. J lost 2 bases, V lost 3 bases, and 2 bases had no gene match. CDR1 is MRHNA, CDR2 SNTAGT, per germline. This CDR3 comprises 15 residues. The CDR3 DNA is TGTGCCAGCAGTGAGGGACAGGGGCACACAGATACGCAGTATTTT. It codes for CASSEGQGHTDTQYF.

The table lists this clone with a count of one. V is TRBV27 and J is TRBJ1-2; D not resolved. Germline lookup yields CDR1 MNHEY and CDR2 SMNVEV (reference sequence). CDR3 length: 18 amino acids. Trimming left V 2 bases short and J 2 bases short, with 21 bases between. The CDR3 DNA is TGTGCCAGCAGTTTAGTATCTCACCCGCCGGGTGAAAACTATGGCTACACCTTC. It codes for CASSLVSHPPGENYGYTF.

The sample holds a few counts of this clone. The chain links TRBV23-1 to TRBJ1-2, with D hard to call. TRBV23-1 is an open reading frame whose function is uncertain. The CDR3 covers 13 residues. Trimming left V 6 bases short and J 0 bases short, with 8 bases between. CDR3 sequence (DNA): TGCGCCAGCAGACGAGGATCTAACTATGGCTACACCTTC. Amino acid sequence: CASRRGSNYGYTF.

The gene calls are TRBV11-2 and TRBJ1-6; D perhaps matches TRBD1 (5 bases). Germline CDR1 and CDR2: SGHAT and FQNNGV. The V and J ends lost 1 base and 6 bases respectively, with 13 bases between them. The CDR3 loop spans 16 amino acids. The CDR3 spells CASSLVGQGPNSPLHF. As DNA, the CDR3 is TGTGCCAGCAGCTTAGTGGGGCAGGGCCCTAATTCACCCCTCCACTTT.

This clone was picked up one time. The V and J genes are TRBV5-6 and TRBJ2-2, with TRBD2 matching over 9 bases. The CDR3 is made up of 15 amino acids. Trimming took 5 bases from V and 6 from J; bases not matched to a gene: 8. Germline assignment: CDR1 SGHDT and CDR2 YYEEEE. Written as DNA, the CDR3 is TGTGCCAGCAGACAGGGTCTAGCGGGGCCCGGGGAGCTGTTTTTT. This translates into CASRQGLAGPGELFF. The full variable domain, completed using reference TRBV5-6 and TRBJ2-2, is DAGVTQSPTHLIKTRGQQVTLRCSPKSGHDTVSWYQQALGQGPQFIFQYYEEEERQRGNFPDRFSGHQFPNYSSELNVNALLLGDSALYLCASRQGLAGPGELFFGEGSRLTVL.

The J gene is TRBJ2-7, the V gene TRBV2; TRBD2 matches 11 bases. Germline lookup yields CDR1 SNHLY and CDR2 FYNNEI. V gave up 8 bases and J gave up 1 base; unmatched junction bases: 4. The CDR3 covers 14 residues. Here the CDR3 reads CASLTSGESYEQYF. Here the CDR3 DNA reads TGTGCCAGCCTGACTAGCGGGGAGTCCTACGAGCAGTACTTC.

This clone has just one count. This chain joins TRBV4-1 and TRBJ1-6; D not certain. The CDR3 is 14 amino acids. Germline V gene lookup returns CDR1 MGHRA and CDR2 YSYEKL. V was clipped by 0 bases and J by 13 bases, with 13 bases between them. The CDR3 spells CASSQDRTGWPLHF. The CDR3, as DNA: TGCGCCAGCAGCCAAGACCGAACGGGGTGGCCCCTCCACTTT.

This clone was recorded only once. The J gene is TRBJ2-2, the V gene TRBV6-5; the D is unclear. Germline CDR1 and CDR2: MNHEY and SVGAGI. V was shortened by 4 bases and J by 7 bases, with 7 bases between the two germline ends. There are 12 residues in the CDR3. For the CDR3, the DNA is TGTGCCAGCAGTTGGGGTGGCGGGGAGCTGTTTTTT. This translates into CASSWGGGELFF.

The CDR3 reads CASSLAAGYYNEQFF. The CDR3 coding sequence is TGTGCCAGCAGCTTAGCGGCGGGGTACTACAATGAGCAGTTCTTC. The V call is TRBV7-6, the J call TRBJ2-1; TRBD2 is a possible D gene (6 bases). Between the trimmed V and J ends, which lost 0 bases and 3 bases, there was a span of 9 bases. CDR3 length: 15 amino acids. CDR1 and CDR2 from the germline V gene are SGHVS and FNYEAQ.

This clone was detected only once. CDR3 in DNA: TGTGCCAGCAGCCGGACCTCTGGGGCCAACGTCCTGACTTTC. Residues: CASSRTSGANVLTF. J is TRBJ2-6 and V is TRBV5-5; D is unresolved. Germline V gene sequence: CDR1 SGHKS, CDR2 YYEKEE (reference sequence). V lost 4 bases and J 0 bases, leaving 5 bases between the germline ends. The CDR3 sequence is 14 residues long. Drawing the rest from reference TRBV5-5 and TRBJ2-6, the complete variable domain is DAGVTQSPTHLIKTRGQQVTLRCSPISGHKSVSWYQQVLGQGPQFIFQYYEKEERGRGNFPDRFSARQFPNYSSELNVNALLLGDSALYLCASSRTSGANVLTFGAGSRLTVL.

The genes are TRBV9 and TRBJ2-7; perhaps TRBD2 as D (6 bases). Germline V gives CDR1 SGDLS, CDR2 YYNGEE. The ends were cut back, 3 bases at V and 0 bases at J, with 7 bases in the middle. There are 13 residues in the CDR3. The CDR3 DNA reads as TGTGCCAGCAGCGGTAGCGGCTCCTACGAGCAGTACTTC. Translation gives CASSGSGSYEQYF.

The rearrangement joins TRBV27 to TRBJ2-1; possibly TRBD2 for D (5 bases). Trimming stripped 6 bases from V and 4 bases from J, with 19 bases between. There are 16 residues in the CDR3. Germline values: CDR1 MNHEY, CDR2 SMNVEV (reference sequence). CDR3 sequence reads: CASSPGSGRRYNEQFF. The CDR3 coding sequence is TGTGCCAGCAGCCCAGGTAGTGGGAGACGGTACAATGAGCAGTTCTTC.

This rearrangement joins TRBV21-1 to TRBJ2-2; the D call TRBD2 from the table was never checked on the DNA. TRBV21-1 is a listed pseudogene. The CDR3 has 18 amino acids. The CDR3 coding sequence is TGTGCCAGCAGCCCCGGACTAGCGGGAGGGCCGGACACCGGGGAGCTGTTTTTT. Residues: CASSPGLAGGPDTGELFF.

CDR3 DNA: TGTGCCAGCAGCATGGTAGGGACAGATTTGAATAATTCACCCCTCCACTTT. This sequence encodes CASSMVGTDLNNSPLHF. The chain links TRBV21-1 to TRBJ1-6; the table's D gene call, TRBD1, was not cross checked with the DNA. TRBV21-1 is a listed pseudogene. The CDR3 extends over 17 amino acids.

The chain joins TRBV6-6 to TRBJ2-7; 8 bases map to TRBD2. Germline CDR1 MNHNY, CDR2 SVGAGI (reference sequence). V dropped 7 bases and J dropped 3; count of bases not matched to a gene: 8. The CDR3 contains 14 residues. The CDR3 nucleotides read TGTGCCAGCAACCCGGGGGGGCCTCACTACGAGCAGTACTTC. This gives the protein CASNPGGPHYEQYF.

CDR3 in DNA: TGTGCCAGCACTCAGGGGGGCGCCGCAAGATATGGCTACACCTTC. It yields the protein CASTQGGAARYGYTF. The chain combines TRBV27 with TRBJ1-2; 7 bases align to TRBD1. CDR3 length: 15 amino acids. V gave up 7 bases and J gave up 5 bases; unmatched junction bases: 13. Germline CDR1 MNHEY, CDR2 SMNVEV (reference sequence).

The gene calls are TRBV15 and TRBJ1-5; the D is unclear. From germline, CDR1 is LNHNV and CDR2 YYDKDF (reference sequence). The ends were cut back, 4 bases at V and 4 bases at J, with 5 bases in the middle. CDR3 size: 12 residues. The chain's CDR3 is CATSIFNQPQHF. CDR3 nucleotide sequence: TGTGCCACCAGCATTTTTAATCAGCCCCAGCATTTT.

The chain combines TRBV9 with TRBJ1-1; TRBD1 might be the D (6 bases). V dropped 0 bases and J dropped 2 bases, with 11 bases sitting between them. The CDR3 consists of 15 residues. Germline V gives CDR1 SGDLS, CDR2 YYNGEE. The DNA for the CDR3 is TGTGCCAGCAGCGTAGGGGGGCAGGGCAACACTGAAGCTTTCTTT. The encoded protein is CASSVGGQGNTEAFF.